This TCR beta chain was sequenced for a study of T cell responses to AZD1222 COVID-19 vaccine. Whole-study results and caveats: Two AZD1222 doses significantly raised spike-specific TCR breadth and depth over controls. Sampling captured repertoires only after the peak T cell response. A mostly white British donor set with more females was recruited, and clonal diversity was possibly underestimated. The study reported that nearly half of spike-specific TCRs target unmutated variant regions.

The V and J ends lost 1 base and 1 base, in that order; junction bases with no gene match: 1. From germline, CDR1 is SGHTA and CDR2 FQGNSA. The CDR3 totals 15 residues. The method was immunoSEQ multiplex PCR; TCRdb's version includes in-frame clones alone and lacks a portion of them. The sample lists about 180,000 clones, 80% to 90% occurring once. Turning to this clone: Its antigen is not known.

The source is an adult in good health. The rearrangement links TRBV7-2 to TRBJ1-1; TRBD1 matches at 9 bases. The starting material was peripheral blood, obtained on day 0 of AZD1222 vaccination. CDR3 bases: TGTGCCAGCAGCTTAGTACAGGGGGCGAACACTGAAGCTTTCTTT. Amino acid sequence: CASSLVQGANTEAFF. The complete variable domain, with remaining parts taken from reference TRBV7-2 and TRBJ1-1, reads GAGVSQSPSNKVTEKGKDVELRCDPISGHTALYWYRQSLGQGLEFLIYFQGNSAPDKSGLPSDRFSAERTGGSVSTLTIQRTQQEDSAVYLCASSLVQGANTEAFFGQGTRLTVV.